This TCR beta chain came from a study of T-cell memory formation after mild COVID-19. Study-wide results and caveats: Cross-reactive memory apparently joined, as some responding clones appeared in pre-infection memory.

TCRdb analysed the 5' RACE reads with MiXCR anew, one entry per CDR3 protein. This table has around 150,000 distinct CDR3 sequences, around 10% appearing once. The table lists this clonotype with many counts. The antigen is unknown. The TCR was taken from a young man who had mild COVID-19 (a few samples of this study predate the infection). Cell type and time point are not known. Material for sequencing was PBMCs or a T cell subset sorted from them (not recorded which).

This CDR3 reads CASSSTGGETQYF. The CDR3 DNA is TGCGCCAGCAGCTCCACAGGGGGAGAGACCCAGTACTTC. V and J are TRBV5-1 and TRBJ2-5; TRBD1 agrees at 8 bases. CDR1 and CDR2 from the germline V gene are SGHRS and YFSETQ. V shed 3 bases and J 4 bases; nucleotides not matched to a gene: 2. The CDR3 spans 13 residues.